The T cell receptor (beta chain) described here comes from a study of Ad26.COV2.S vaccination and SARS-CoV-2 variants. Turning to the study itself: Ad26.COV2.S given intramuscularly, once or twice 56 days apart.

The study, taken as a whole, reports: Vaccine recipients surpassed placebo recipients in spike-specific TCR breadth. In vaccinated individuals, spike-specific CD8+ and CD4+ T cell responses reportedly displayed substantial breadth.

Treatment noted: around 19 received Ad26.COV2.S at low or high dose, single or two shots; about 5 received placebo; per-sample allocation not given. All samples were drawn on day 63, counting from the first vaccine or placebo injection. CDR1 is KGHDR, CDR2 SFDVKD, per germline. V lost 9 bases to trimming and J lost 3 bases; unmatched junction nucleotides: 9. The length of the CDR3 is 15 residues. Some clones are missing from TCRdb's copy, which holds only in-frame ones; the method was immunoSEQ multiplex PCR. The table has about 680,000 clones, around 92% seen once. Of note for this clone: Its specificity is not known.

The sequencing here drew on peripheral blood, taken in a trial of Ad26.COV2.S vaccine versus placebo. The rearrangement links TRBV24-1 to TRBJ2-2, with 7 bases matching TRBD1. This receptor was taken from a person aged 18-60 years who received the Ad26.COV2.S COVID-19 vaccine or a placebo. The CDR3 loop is CATGDRRTYTGELFF. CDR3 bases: TGTGCCACCGGGGACAGACGAACTTACACCGGGGAGCTGTTTTTT.